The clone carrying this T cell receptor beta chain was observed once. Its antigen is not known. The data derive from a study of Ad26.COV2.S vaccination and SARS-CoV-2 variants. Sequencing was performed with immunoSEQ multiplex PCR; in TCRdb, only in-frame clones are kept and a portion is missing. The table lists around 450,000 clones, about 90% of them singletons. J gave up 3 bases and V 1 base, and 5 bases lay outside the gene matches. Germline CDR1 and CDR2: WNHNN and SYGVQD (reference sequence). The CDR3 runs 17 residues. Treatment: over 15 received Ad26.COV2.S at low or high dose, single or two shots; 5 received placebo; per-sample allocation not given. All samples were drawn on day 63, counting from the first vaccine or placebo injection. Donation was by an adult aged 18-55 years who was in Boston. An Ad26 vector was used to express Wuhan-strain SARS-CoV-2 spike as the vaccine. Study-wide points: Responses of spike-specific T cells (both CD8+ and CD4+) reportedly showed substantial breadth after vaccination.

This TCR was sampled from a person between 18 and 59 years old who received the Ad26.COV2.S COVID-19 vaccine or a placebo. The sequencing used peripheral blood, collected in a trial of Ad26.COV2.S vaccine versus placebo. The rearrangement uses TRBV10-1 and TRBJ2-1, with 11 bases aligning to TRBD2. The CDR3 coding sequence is TGCGCCAGCAGTGAGTTGGGACTAGCGGCCCACTACAATGAGCAGTTCTTC. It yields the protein CASSELGLAAHYNEQFF.